This T cell receptor (beta chain) is from a study of T cell changes during pregnancy in multiple sclerosis. Using immunoSEQ multiplex PCR, the repertoire was profiled, and TCRdb retains in-frame clones only, with some absent. The sample has about 59,000 clones; around nine tenths are singletons. The CDR3 is 14 residues long. V lost 4 bases and J lost 6; bases outside the gene matches: 6. Germline V gene lookup returns CDR1 SGHTA and CDR2 FQGNSA. The chain carries TRBV7-2 and TRBJ1-5, with TRBD1 identical over 7 bases. Here the sequenced sample was peripheral blood, taken in the third trimester of pregnancy. This TCR derives from a female donor in good health, enrolled as a control in a pregnancy study. As DNA, the CDR3 is TGTGCCAGCAGCTCGGGACAGCGCGGTCAGCCCCAGCATTTT. It is translated as CASSSGQRGQPQHF.